The rows below give T cell receptor beta chains drawn from one sample of a study of blood T cell repertoires in COVID-19. The repertoire was sequenced with immunoSEQ multiplex PCR; TCRdb's copy has only in-frame clones and lacks some. In the table there are about 220,000 clones, about four fifths of which are singletons. Sample: peripheral blood. Every receptor here comes from a woman between 35 and 50 years old with active or convalescent COVID-19. Each CDR3 is given with its conserved first and last residue. D genes are given only for firm matches. The listing skips clone size in some rows; elsewhere it reads once, few, many or a size class.

j_call: TRBJ1-2; d_call: NA; clone_size: NA; v_call: TRBV7-9; cdr3_nt: TGTGCCAGCAGCTCCCGACAGAGTGGCTACACCTTC; cdr3_aa: CASSSRQSGYTF
j_call: TRBJ2-7; d_call: NA; clone_size: NA; v_call: TRBV23-1; cdr3_nt: TGCGCCAGCAGTCAATCCAAGACAGGGAGGTTCAGCTCCTACGAGCAGTACTTC; cdr3_aa: CASSQSKTGRFSSYEQYF
j_call: TRBJ1-2; d_call: TRBD1; clone_size: once; v_call: TRBV7-2; cdr3_nt: TGTGCCAGCAGCTTAACCCCCCAGGGGGCACGCTATGGCTACACCTTC; cdr3_aa: CASSLTPQGARYGYTF
j_call: TRBJ2-3; d_call: TRBD1; clone_size: NA; v_call: TRBV5-4; cdr3_nt: TGTGCCAGCAGCTTGGGACAGGGGTACACAGATACGCAGTATTTT; cdr3_aa: CASSLGQGYTDTQYF
j_call: TRBJ2-5; d_call: TRBD1; clone_size: NA; v_call: TRBV18; cdr3_nt: TGTGCCAGCTCGCCGGACAGGGTCGGATCGGAGACCCAGTACTTC; cdr3_aa: CASSPDRVGSETQYF
j_call: TRBJ1-2; d_call: TRBD1; clone_size: once; v_call: TRBV25-1; cdr3_nt: TGTGCCAGCAGTGGGACAGGGCAGGATAACTATGGCTACACCTTC; cdr3_aa: CASSGTGQDNYGYTF
j_call: TRBJ1-2; d_call: TRBD1; clone_size: NA; v_call: TRBV9; cdr3_nt: TGTGCCAGCAGCCAACCCACCGACAGGGGGCATCGGGAGAGAACCTTC; cdr3_aa: CASSQPTDRGHRERTF
j_call: TRBJ2-7; d_call: NA; clone_size: many; v_call: TRBV11-3; cdr3_nt: TGTGCCAGCAGCCTCAGGGGCGCAGTCACCTACGAGCAGTACTTC; cdr3_aa: CASSLRGAVTYEQYF
j_call: TRBJ1-5; d_call: TRBD1; clone_size: NA; v_call: TRBV12-3/TRBV12-4; cdr3_nt: TGTGCCAGCAGTTCAGGGGGCGGCCAGCCCCAGCATTTT; cdr3_aa: CASSSGGGQPQHF
j_call: TRBJ1-1; d_call: TRBD1; clone_size: NA; v_call: TRBV27; cdr3_nt: TGTGCCAGCAGTCACATGACAGGGAAAGGAGCTTTCTTT; cdr3_aa: CASSHMTGKGAFF
j_call: TRBJ2-7; d_call: TRBD1; clone_size: NA; v_call: TRBV13; cdr3_nt: TGTGCCAGCAGCTTAGGGGGACAGGGGGCTTACGAGCAGTACTTC; cdr3_aa: CASSLGGQGAYEQYF
j_call: TRBJ2-3; d_call: NA; clone_size: NA; v_call: TRBV28; cdr3_nt: TGTGCCAGCAGTTTGCCCAGGGGTGGGACAGATACGCAGTATTTT; cdr3_aa: CASSLPRGGTDTQYF
j_call: TRBJ2-7; d_call: TRBD2; clone_size: NA; v_call: TRBV2; cdr3_nt: TGTGCCAGCAGTGGAGCGGGAGGTTCCCACGAGCAGTACTTC; cdr3_aa: CASSGAGGSHEQYF
j_call: TRBJ1-2; d_call: TRBD1; clone_size: few; v_call: TRBV18; cdr3_nt: TGTGCCAGCTCACCCGTCCCGGGACAGTACTATGGCTACACCTTC; cdr3_aa: CASSPVPGQYYGYTF
j_call: TRBJ2-3; d_call: NA; clone_size: NA; v_call: TRBV7-2; cdr3_nt: TGTGCCAGCAGCTTAGCACTAAGCACAGATACGCAGTATTTT; cdr3_aa: CASSLALSTDTQYF
j_call: TRBJ1-2; d_call: NA; clone_size: NA; v_call: TRBV9; cdr3_nt: TGTGCCAGCAGTGGTACAGGTCGGAATGGCTACACCTTC; cdr3_aa: CASSGTGRNGYTF
j_call: TRBJ1-2; d_call: TRBD1; clone_size: NA; v_call: TRBV28; cdr3_nt: TGTGCCAGCAGTGTCCCGGGACAGGGGGGTGGTGGTGGCTACACCTTC; cdr3_aa: CASSVPGQGGGGGYTF
j_call: TRBJ2-1; d_call: TRBD2; clone_size: NA; v_call: TRBV5-1; cdr3_nt: TGCGCCAGCAGCTCCGGGACTAGCGGGGGGGCACATGAGCAGTTCTTC; cdr3_aa: CASSSGTSGGAHEQFF
j_call: TRBJ2-2; d_call: TRBD1; clone_size: once; v_call: TRBV6-4; cdr3_nt: TGTGCCAGCAGTGACTTACAGGGGACCGGGGAGCTGTTTTTT; cdr3_aa: CASSDLQGTGELFF
j_call: TRBJ1-2; d_call: TRBD1; clone_size: NA; v_call: TRBV10-3; cdr3_nt: TGTGCCATCAGTGAGTCGCACCGGACAGGGTATGGCTACACCTTC; cdr3_aa: CAISESHRTGYGYTF
j_call: TRBJ1-2; d_call: NA; clone_size: NA; v_call: TRBV3-1/TRBV3-2; cdr3_nt: TGTGCCAGCAGCCAAACGGACGGGACTAACTATGGCTACACCTTC; cdr3_aa: CASSQTDGTNYGYTF
j_call: TRBJ2-7; d_call: TRBD2; clone_size: few; v_call: TRBV7-9; cdr3_nt: TGTGCCAGCACACTAGCGGAGTCCTACGAGCAGTACTTC; cdr3_aa: CASTLAESYEQYF
j_call: TRBJ2-5; d_call: TRBD2; clone_size: NA; v_call: TRBV7-9; cdr3_nt: TGTGCCAGCAGCTTAGGCGGGAGAGAGACCCAGTACTTC; cdr3_aa: CASSLGGRETQYF
j_call: TRBJ1-1; d_call: NA; clone_size: NA; v_call: TRBV5-4; cdr3_nt: TGTGCCAGCAGCTTGGACAGGGCGGACACTGAAGCTTTCTTT; cdr3_aa: CASSLDRADTEAFF
j_call: TRBJ2-3; d_call: NA; clone_size: NA; v_call: TRBV28; cdr3_nt: TGTGCCAGCAGTTTGATGGGGGGAAGCACAGATACGCAGTATTTT; cdr3_aa: CASSLMGGSTDTQYF
j_call: TRBJ2-1; d_call: NA; clone_size: NA; v_call: TRBV10-2; cdr3_nt: TGCGCCAGCATTGAGGGACTCGGGCAGTTCTTC; cdr3_aa: CASIEGLGQFF
j_call: TRBJ1-5; d_call: NA; clone_size: NA; v_call: TRBV4-3; cdr3_nt: TGCGCCAGCAGCCCATCCCTGTTAGGCAATCAGCCCCAGCATTTT; cdr3_aa: CASSPSLLGNQPQHF